This TCR beta chain originates from a study of cytomegalovirus exposure and HLA in healthy donors. Findings and caveats of the study: In vitro data verified a few CMV-associated chains as specific for CMV antigens.

PCR employed 60 Vbeta and 13 Jbeta primers. This table comes from immunoSEQ multiplex PCR, and its TCRdb copy is limited to in-frame clones, with some not included. In the table there are some 91,000 clones, approximately 78% of which are singletons. Germline assignment: CDR1 SGHTA and CDR2 FQGNSA. V was shortened by 1 base and J by 5 bases, with 11 bases between the two germline ends. The CDR3 consists of 14 residues. Details on this clone: Its target is unknown.

The sample consisted of PBMCs. This receptor was identified in a woman aged 55 to 70 in good health and CMV-seronegative. The chain links TRBV7-2 to TRBJ1-2; D is unresolved. The CDR3 spells CASSLDSLPYGYTF. The CDR3 DNA reads TGTGCCAGCAGCTTAGACAGCCTCCCATATGGCTACACCTTC.